This TCR beta chain appears in the sequencing data of a study of CD8 T cells in ankylosing spondylitis. Points from the study as a whole: Roughly eight highly homologous variants formed a TCR beta motif that appeared characteristic of ankylosing spondylitis blood. Earlier work had already found some motif variants in reactive arthritis synovial fluid and blood.

TCRdb re-called the 5' RACE reads with MiXCR, one entry per CDR3 protein. This table has some 140,000 distinct CDR3 sequences, about an eighth appearing once. About this clonotype: Its antigen is still unknown.

With 0 bases removed from V and 5 bases from J, the gap between germline ends came to 11 bases. CDR3 length: 14 amino acids. Germline values: CDR1 SGDLS, CDR2 YYNGEE. The gene calls are TRBV9 and TRBJ2-5; D gene ambiguous. The sequenced material came from blood, either unsorted or a sorted T cell fraction (not recorded which). The sequence came from a female donor with ankylosing spondylitis or in good health (not recorded which). Here the CDR3 reads CASSVAAIGETQYF. The CDR3 DNA reads as TGTGCCAGCAGCGTAGCGGCAATTGGGGAGACCCAGTACTTC.